This is a list of T cell receptor beta chains from one sample in a study of blood T cell repertoires in COVID-19. The protocol was immunoSEQ multiplex PCR, while the TCRdb copy is restricted to in-frame clones and leaves out a portion. The table has some 300,000 clones, about 86% seen once. The sample comprised peripheral blood. Every receptor here comes from a woman aged 70 to 79 with COVID-19, enrolled during active disease. CDR3s include the opening cysteine and the closing phenylalanine or tryptophan. The D gene is left open where the match is weak. Clone size is not always given. Where it is, it says once, few, many or a class for expanded clones.

size,J,D,V,DNA,CDR3
.,TRBJ2-3,.,TRBV18,TGTGCCAGCTCAGCCTTGGCAGGGGCCCTCACAGATACGCAGTATTTT,CASSALAGALTDTQYF
.,TRBJ2-3,TRBD2,TRBV4-2,TGTGCCAGCAGCCAAGGCAAAGAGCTAGCGGGGGGCACAGATACGCAGTATTTT,CASSQGKELAGGTDTQYF
.,TRBJ1-1,.,TRBV11-2,TGTGCCAGCAGCCACCCGCGGGGGGCTCTCAACATGAACACTGAAGCTTTCTTT,CASSHPRGALNMNTEAFF
.,TRBJ1-1,TRBD1,TRBV12-3/TRBV12-4,TGTGCCAGCCGCGGGACAGGGGACACTGAAGCTTTCTTT,CASRGTGDTEAFF
.,TRBJ1-1,.,TRBV30,TGTGCCTGGTTCGGGATTTCTTACACTGAAGCTTTCTTT,CAWFGISYTEAFF
few,TRBJ1-3,.,TRBV19,TGTGCCAGTAGCCCTCCAGGTGGTGGAAACACCATATATTTT,CASSPPGGGNTIYF
.,TRBJ1-1,.,TRBV14,TGTGCCAGCAGCCAGACACAGGGGAACACTGAAGCTTTCTTT,CASSQTQGNTEAFF
once,TRBJ1-2,.,TRBV30,TGTGCCTGGAGTCCCCACAGGGCCAACTATGGCTACACCTTC,CAWSPHRANYGYTF
once,TRBJ1-2,.,TRBV6-2/TRBV6-3,TGTGCCAGCAGTTACTCCCCGGGAAGCCTCGTCTATGGCTACACCTTC,CASSYSPGSLVYGYTF
.,TRBJ1-6,.,TRBV2,TGTGCCACACAGGGCTTTACGGCCCTCCACTTT,CATQGFTALHF
.,TRBJ1-5,.,TRBV6-5,TGTGCCAGCACCCAGGCGGACAGCCAGCATTTT,CASTQADSQHF
.,TRBJ1-1,.,TRBV19,TGTGCCAGTAGTATCGGACTCGGGGGCACTGAAGCTTTCTTT,CASSIGLGGTEAFF
.,TRBJ2-5,TRBD1,TRBV5-1,TGCGCCAGCGGGACAGGGCCAGAGACCCAGTACTTC,CASGTGPETQYF
.,TRBJ1-6,.,TRBV9,TGTGCCAGCAGCGTAGACGACAGTTTAAATTCACCCCTCCACTTT,CASSVDDSLNSPLHF
.,TRBJ2-2,TRBD2,TRBV9,TGTGCCAGCAGCGTGGCGGGGGGGCCGCCCGGGGAGCTGTTTTTT,CASSVAGGPPGELFF
.,TRBJ2-1,.,TRBV6-2/TRBV6-3,TGTGCCAGCAGTTACAAGGACTCCCTTGGGGATGAGCAGTTCTTC,CASSYKDSLGDEQFF
.,TRBJ1-2,TRBD1,TRBV4-1,TGCGCCAGCAGCCAAGAGGCAGGGGGTTCGGGGCCCTATGGCTACACCTTC,CASSQEAGGSGPYGYTF
.,TRBJ2-2,TRBD2,TRBV28,TGTGCCAGCACTAGCGGGGGGGCCAGTCGAGCCGGGGAGCTGTTTTTT,CASTSGGASRAGELFF
few,TRBJ1-1,.,TRBV7-9,TGTGCCAGCAGCCCTAGGAGAGGGGGGAACACTGAAGCTTTCTTT,CASSPRRGGNTEAFF
.,TRBJ1-1,.,TRBV18,TGTGCCAGCTCACCATATGACAGGAACACTGAAGCTTTCTTT,CASSPYDRNTEAFF
.,TRBJ2-5,.,TRBV5-1,TGCGCCAGCAGCTATTCACCAGGGGACGTGCAGACCCAGTACTTC,CASSYSPGDVQTQYF
.,TRBJ2-3,TRBD2,TRBV2,TGTGCCAGCATGCGGACTAGCCGCACAGATACGCAGTATTTT,CASMRTSRTDTQYF
.,TRBJ1-2,TRBD1,TRBV5-4,TGTGCCAGCAGCCCCCCGGGACAGGGGGCGTATGGCTACACCTTC,CASSPPGQGAYGYTF
few,TRBJ2-7,TRBD1,TRBV29-1,TGCAGCGTGGCCGGGACAGGGGAGCAGTACTTC,CSVAGTGEQYF
.,TRBJ1-2,TRBD1,TRBV3-1/TRBV3-2,TGTGCCAGCAGCCCTCGGGACAGGGGCAACTATGGCTACACCTTC,CASSPRDRGNYGYTF
.,TRBJ2-2,.,TRBV29-1,TGCAGCGTTAAAGCCGGGACACTTAACACCGGGGAGCTGTTTTTT,CSVKAGTLNTGELFF
.,TRBJ1-2,TRBD1,TRBV4-3,TGCGCCAGCAGCCAAGATATGGGACAGAACTTTGGCTACACCTTC,CASSQDMGQNFGYTF
.,TRBJ2-2,.,TRBV12-5,TGTGCTAGTGGTTTGGGGTGGACAGCGAACACCGGGGAGCTGTTTTTT,CASGLGWTANTGELFF
.,TRBJ1-6,.,TRBV6-1,TGTGCCAGCAGTGACCTGACGGGTAATAATTCACCCCTCCACTTT,CASSDLTGNNSPLHF
.,TRBJ1-1,.,TRBV6-5,TGTGCCAGCAGTTTACGGACTGTGAACACTGAAGCTTTCTTT,CASSLRTVNTEAFF
.,TRBJ2-2,.,TRBV6-5,TGTGCCAGCACCGAGAGAGGGGAGCTGTTTTTT,CASTERGELFF
.,TRBJ2-5,.,TRBV18,TGTGCCAGCTCACCACAGGAGTCGGAGACCCAGTACTTC,CASSPQESETQYF
.,TRBJ2-3,.,TRBV9,TGTGCCAGCAGCCCACTCGGGGGGCGGTCTAGCACAGATACGCAGTATTTT,CASSPLGGRSSTDTQYF
.,TRBJ2-7,.,TRBV5-1,TGCGCCAGCAGCTTTACCGGACTCAGCTACGAGCAGTACTTC,CASSFTGLSYEQYF
once,TRBJ2-5,TRBD1,TRBV10-2,TGCGCCAGCAGTGAGACAGGGGGCGGAGAGACCCAGTACTTC,CASSETGGGETQYF
once,TRBJ1-1,.,TRBV19,TGTGCCAGTAGTATATCTGGGGGCGGGGGCACTGAAGCTTTCTTT,CASSISGGGGTEAFF
.,TRBJ1-1,.,TRBV10-1,TGCGCCAGCAGTGCAACAGGGAAAGGCACTGAAGCTTTCTTT,CASSATGKGTEAFF
.,TRBJ2-3,.,TRBV24-1,TGTGCCACCAGTGAAGTACGGAGCACAGATACGCAGTATTTT,CATSEVRSTDTQYF
few,TRBJ1-3,.,TRBV5-1,TGCGCCAGCAGCATTGCGGGGTCTCCACTGTCCGGCTCTGGAAACACCATATATTTT,CASSIAGSPLSGSGNTIYF
.,TRBJ2-3,.,TRBV19,TGTGCCAGTAGTAACCCGAGGGCAGCCACAGATACGCAGTATTTT,CASSNPRAATDTQYF
few,TRBJ1-1,.,TRBV19,TGTGCCAGTAGAAGAGGCCTCAACACTGAAGCTTTCTTT,CASRRGLNTEAFF
.,TRBJ2-7,.,TRBV28,TGTGCCAGCAGTAGTCTTAGGAGTTTCTACGAGCAGTACTTC,CASSSLRSFYEQYF
.,TRBJ2-7,.,TRBV5-4,TGTGCCAGCAGCTTGATACAGGGTCCCTACGAGCAGTACTTC,CASSLIQGPYEQYF
.,TRBJ1-4,TRBD1,TRBV28,TGTGCCAGCAGTTTTCTACAGGGGGCCTCGGAAAAACTGTTTTTT,CASSFLQGASEKLFF
.,TRBJ2-7,.,TRBV7-3,TGTGCCAGCAGCTTAAGGCAGGGGGGCGTCTACGAGCAGTACTTC,CASSLRQGGVYEQYF
.,TRBJ2-5,.,TRBV20-1,TGCAGTGCTAGTGGGTCGGGGGAAGAGACCCAGTACTTC,CSASGSGEETQYF
.,TRBJ1-4,.,TRBV23-1,TGCGCCCAACTTAAACTGTTTTTT,CAQLKLFF
once,TRBJ2-1,TRBD2,TRBV7-9,TGTGCCAGCAGCTCCCCATCTAGCGGGGGAAGGAGTGAGCAGTTCTTC,CASSSPSSGGRSEQFF
.,TRBJ1-1,TRBD1,TRBV19,TGTGCCAGTAGAGGGGACAGGGTGAACACTGAAGCTTTCTTT,CASRGDRVNTEAFF
.,TRBJ1-5,.,TRBV15,TGTGCCACCAGTTTTTCCGGGACAACGAGAGGCAATCAGCCCCAGCATTTT,CATSFSGTTRGNQPQHF
.,TRBJ2-1,TRBD2,TRBV2,TGTGCCAGCGGGGGGGACGATGAGCAGTTCTTC,CASGGDDEQFF
.,TRBJ2-2,TRBD1,TRBV24-1,TGTGCCACCAGTGATTCGGGACAGGGGAACGGGGAGCTGTTTTTT,CATSDSGQGNGELFF
.,TRBJ2-3,.,TRBV7-6,TGTGCCAGCAGCTCGGGGTGGCAGGGAGGTAGCACAGATACGCAGTATTTT,CASSSGWQGGSTDTQYF